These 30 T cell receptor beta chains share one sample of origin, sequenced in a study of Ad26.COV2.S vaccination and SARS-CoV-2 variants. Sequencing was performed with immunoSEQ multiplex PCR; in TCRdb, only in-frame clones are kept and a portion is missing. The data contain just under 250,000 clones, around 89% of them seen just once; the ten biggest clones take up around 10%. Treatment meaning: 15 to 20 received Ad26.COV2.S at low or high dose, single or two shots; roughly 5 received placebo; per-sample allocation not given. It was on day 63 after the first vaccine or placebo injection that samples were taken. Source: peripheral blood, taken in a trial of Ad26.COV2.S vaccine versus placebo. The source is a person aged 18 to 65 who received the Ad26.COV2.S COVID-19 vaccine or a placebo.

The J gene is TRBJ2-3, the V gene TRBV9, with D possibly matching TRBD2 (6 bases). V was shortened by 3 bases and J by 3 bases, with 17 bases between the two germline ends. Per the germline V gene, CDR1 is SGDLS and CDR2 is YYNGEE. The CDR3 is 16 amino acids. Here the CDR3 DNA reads TGTGCCAGCAGCGCTTCTGGCGGCGGGGCAACAGATACGCAGTATTTT. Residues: CASSASGGGATDTQYF.

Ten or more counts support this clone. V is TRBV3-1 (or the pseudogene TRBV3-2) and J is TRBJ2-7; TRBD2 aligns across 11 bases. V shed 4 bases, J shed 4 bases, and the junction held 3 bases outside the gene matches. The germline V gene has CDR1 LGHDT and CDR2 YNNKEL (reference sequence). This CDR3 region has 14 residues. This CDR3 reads CASSRASGGYEQYF. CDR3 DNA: TGTGCCAGCAGCCGGGCTAGCGGGGGGTACGAGCAGTACTTC.

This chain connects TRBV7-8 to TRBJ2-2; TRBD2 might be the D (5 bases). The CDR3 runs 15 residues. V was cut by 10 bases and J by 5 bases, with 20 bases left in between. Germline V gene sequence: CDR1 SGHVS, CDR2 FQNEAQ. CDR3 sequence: CANRAGQISTGELFF. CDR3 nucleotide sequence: TGTGCCAACCGGGCGGGCCAGATTTCTACCGGGGAGCTGTTTTTT.

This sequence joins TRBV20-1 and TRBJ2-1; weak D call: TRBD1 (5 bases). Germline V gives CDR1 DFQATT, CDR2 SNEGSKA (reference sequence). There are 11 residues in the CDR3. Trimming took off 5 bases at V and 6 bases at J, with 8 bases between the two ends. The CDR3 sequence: CSAFQGNEQFF. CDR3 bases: TGCAGTGCTTTCCAGGGCAATGAGCAGTTCTTC.

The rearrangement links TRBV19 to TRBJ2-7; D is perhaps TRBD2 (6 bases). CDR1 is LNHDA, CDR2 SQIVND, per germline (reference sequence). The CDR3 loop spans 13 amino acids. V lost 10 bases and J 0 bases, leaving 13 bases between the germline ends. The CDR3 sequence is CAIGPGASYEQYF. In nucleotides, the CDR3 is TGTGCCATCGGACCGGGAGCCTCCTACGAGCAGTACTTC.

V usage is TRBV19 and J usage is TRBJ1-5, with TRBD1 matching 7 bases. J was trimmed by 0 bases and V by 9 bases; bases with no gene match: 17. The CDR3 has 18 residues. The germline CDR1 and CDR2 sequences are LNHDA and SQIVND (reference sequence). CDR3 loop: CASQTGTEADYSNQPQHF. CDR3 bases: TGTGCCAGCCAGACAGGGACGGAAGCAGACTATAGCAATCAGCCCCAGCATTTT.

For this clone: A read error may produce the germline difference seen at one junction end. Written as DNA, the CDR3 is TGTGCTAGCAGCCCTTCTGCCCTTGGGGTCTATGAGCAGTTCTTC. Residues: CASSPSALGVYEQFF. This chain connects TRBV7-7 to TRBJ2-1; no firm D call. CDR3 length: 15 amino acids. CDR1 is SSHAT and CDR2 is FNYEAQ in the germline V gene (reference sequence).

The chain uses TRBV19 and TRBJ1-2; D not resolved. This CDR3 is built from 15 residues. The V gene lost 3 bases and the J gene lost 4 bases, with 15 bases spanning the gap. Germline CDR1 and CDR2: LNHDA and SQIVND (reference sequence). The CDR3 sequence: CASSIVGPTRYGYTF. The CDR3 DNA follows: TGTGCCAGTAGTATCGTAGGGCCGACCCGCTATGGCTACACCTTC.

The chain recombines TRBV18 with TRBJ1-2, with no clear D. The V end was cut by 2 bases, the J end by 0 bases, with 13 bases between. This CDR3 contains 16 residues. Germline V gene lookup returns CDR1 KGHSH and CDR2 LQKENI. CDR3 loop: CASSPIGSQANYGYTF. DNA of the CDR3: TGTGCCAGCTCACCAATTGGCAGTCAAGCTAACTATGGCTACACCTTC.

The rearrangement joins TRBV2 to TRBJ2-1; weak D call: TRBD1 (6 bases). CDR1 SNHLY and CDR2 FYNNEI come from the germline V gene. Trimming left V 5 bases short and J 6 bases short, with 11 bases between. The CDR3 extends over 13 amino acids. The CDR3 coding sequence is TGTGCCAGCAGTTCTCAGGGGTTCAATGAGCAGTTCTTC. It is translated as CASSSQGFNEQFF. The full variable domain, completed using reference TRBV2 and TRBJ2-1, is EPEVTQTPSHQVTQMGQEVILRCVPISNHLYFYWYRQILGQKVEFLVSFYNNEISEKSEIFDDQFSVERPDGSNFTLKIRSTKLEDSAMYFCASSSQGFNEQFFGPGTRLTVL.

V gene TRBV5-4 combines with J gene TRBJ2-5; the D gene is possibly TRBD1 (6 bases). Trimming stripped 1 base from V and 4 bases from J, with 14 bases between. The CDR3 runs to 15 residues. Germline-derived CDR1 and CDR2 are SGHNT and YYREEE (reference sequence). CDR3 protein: CASSLRGSLGETQYF. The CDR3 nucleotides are TGTGCCAGCAGCTTGAGGGGGTCCCTGGGAGAGACCCAGTACTTC.

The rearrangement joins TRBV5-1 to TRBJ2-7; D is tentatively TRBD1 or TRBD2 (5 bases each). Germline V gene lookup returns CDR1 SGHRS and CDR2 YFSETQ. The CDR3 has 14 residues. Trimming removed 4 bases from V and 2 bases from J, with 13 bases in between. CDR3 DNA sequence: TGCGCCAGCAGCGACCGGGACGGCACCTACGAGCAGTACTTC. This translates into CASSDRDGTYEQYF. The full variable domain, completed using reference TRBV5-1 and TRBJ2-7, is KAGVTQTPRYLIKTRGQQVTLSCSPISGHRSVSWYQQTPGQGLQFLFEYFSETQRNKGNFPGRFSGRQFSNSRSEMNVSTLELGDSALYLCASSDRDGTYEQYFGPGTRLTVT.

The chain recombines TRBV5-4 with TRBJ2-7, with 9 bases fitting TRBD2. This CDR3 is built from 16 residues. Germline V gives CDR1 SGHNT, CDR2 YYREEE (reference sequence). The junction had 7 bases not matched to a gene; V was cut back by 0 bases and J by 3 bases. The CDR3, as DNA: TGTGCCAGCAGCTTGGGGACGCTAGCGGGGCTCTACGAGCAGTACTTC. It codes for CASSLGTLAGLYEQYF.

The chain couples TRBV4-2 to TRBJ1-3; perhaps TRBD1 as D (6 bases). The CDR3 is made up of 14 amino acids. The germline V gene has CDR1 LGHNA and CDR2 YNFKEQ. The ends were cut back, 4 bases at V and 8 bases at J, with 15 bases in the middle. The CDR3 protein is CASSLTPRGDTIYF. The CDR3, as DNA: TGTGCCAGCAGCCTTACACCAAGGGGGGACACCATATATTTT.

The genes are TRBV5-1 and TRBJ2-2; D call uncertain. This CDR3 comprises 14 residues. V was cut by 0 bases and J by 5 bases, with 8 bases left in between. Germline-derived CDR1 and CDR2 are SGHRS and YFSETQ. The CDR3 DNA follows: TGCGCCAGCAGCTTGGACAGCCCGACCGGGGAGCTGTTTTTT. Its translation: CASSLDSPTGELFF.

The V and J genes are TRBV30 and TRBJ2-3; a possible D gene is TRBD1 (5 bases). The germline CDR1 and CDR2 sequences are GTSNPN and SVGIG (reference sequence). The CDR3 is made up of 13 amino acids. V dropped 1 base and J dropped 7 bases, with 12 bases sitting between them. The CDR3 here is CAWSAQQVNTQYF. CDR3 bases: TGTGCCTGGAGTGCCCAACAGGTGAATACGCAGTATTTT.

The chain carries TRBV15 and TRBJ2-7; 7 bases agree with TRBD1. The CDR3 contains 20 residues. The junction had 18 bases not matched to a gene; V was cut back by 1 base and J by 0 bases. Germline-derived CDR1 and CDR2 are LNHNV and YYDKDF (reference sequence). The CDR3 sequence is CATSRARGGLPRVHSYEQYF. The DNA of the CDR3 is TGTGCCACCAGCAGAGCAAGAGGGGGCTTGCCCAGAGTCCACTCCTACGAGCAGTACTTC. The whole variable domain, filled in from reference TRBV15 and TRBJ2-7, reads DAMVIQNPRYQVTQFGKPVTLSCSQTLNHNVMYWYQQKSSQAPKLLFHYYDKDFNNEADTPDNFQSRRPNTSFCFLDIRSPGLGDTAMYLCATSRARGGLPRVHSYEQYFGPGTRLTVT.

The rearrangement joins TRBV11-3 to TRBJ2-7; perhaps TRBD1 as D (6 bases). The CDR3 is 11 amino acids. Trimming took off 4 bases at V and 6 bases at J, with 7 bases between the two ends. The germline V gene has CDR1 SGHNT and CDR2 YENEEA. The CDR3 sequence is CASSSGVEQYF. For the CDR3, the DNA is TGTGCCAGCAGCTCAGGGGTCGAGCAGTACTTC.

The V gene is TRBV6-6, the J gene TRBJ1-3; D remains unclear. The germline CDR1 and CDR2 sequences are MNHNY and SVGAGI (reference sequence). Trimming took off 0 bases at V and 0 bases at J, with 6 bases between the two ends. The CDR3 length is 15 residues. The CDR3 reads CASSYSDFSGNTIYF. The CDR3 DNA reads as TGTGCCAGCAGTTACTCGGATTTCTCTGGAAACACCATATATTTT.

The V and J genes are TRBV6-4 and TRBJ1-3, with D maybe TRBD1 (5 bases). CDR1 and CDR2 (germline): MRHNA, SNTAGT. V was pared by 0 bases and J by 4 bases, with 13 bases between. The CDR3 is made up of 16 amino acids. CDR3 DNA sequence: TGTGCCAGCAGTGACTCAAAGGGGCTAGGAGGAAACACCATATATTTT. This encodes CASSDSKGLGGNTIYF.

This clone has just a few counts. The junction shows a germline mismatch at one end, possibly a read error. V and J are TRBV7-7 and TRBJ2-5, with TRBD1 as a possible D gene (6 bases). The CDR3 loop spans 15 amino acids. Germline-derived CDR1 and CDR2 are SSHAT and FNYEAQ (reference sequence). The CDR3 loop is CASSLVGGYQETQYF. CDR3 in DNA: TGTGCTAGCAGCTTAGTAGGGGGTTATCAAGAGACCCAGTACTTC. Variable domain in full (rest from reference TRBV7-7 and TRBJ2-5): GAGVSQSPRYKVTKRGQDVTLRCDPISSHATLYWYQQALGQGPEFLTYFNYEAQPDKSGLPSDRFSAERPEGSISTLTIQRTEQRDSAMYRCASSLVGGYQETQYFGPGTRLLVL.

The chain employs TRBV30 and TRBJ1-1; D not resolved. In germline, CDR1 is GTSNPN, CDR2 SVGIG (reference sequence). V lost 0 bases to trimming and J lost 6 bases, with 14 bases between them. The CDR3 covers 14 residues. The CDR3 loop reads CAWSVGSPRSEAFF. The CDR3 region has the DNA TGTGCCTGGAGTGTAGGGTCCCCTCGGTCTGAAGCTTTCTTT.

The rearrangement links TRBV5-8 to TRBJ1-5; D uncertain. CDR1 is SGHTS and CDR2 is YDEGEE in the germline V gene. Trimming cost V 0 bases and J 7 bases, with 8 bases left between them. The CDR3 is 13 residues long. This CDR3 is CASSLVIGQPQHF. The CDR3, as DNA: TGTGCCAGCAGCTTGGTTATAGGCCAGCCCCAGCATTTT.

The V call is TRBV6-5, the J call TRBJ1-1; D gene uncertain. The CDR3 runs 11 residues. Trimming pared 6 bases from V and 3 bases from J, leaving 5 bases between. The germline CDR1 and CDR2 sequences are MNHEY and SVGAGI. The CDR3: CASRGYTEAFF. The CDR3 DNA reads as TGTGCCAGCAGGGGGTACACTGAAGCTTTCTTT.

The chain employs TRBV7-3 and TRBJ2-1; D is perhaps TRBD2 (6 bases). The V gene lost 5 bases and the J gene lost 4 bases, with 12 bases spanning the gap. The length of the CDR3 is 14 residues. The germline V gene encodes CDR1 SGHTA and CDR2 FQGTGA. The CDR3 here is CASSAGGAYNEQFF. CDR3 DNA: TGTGCCAGCAGCGCAGGCGGGGCATACAATGAGCAGTTCTTC.

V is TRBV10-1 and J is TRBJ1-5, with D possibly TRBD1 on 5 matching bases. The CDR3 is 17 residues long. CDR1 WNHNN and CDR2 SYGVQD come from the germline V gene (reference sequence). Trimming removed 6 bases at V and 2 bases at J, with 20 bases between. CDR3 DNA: TGCGCCAGCAGGAGGGACGGAGGCTTGGGAGGCAATCAGCCCCAGCATTTT. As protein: CASRRDGGLGGNQPQHF.

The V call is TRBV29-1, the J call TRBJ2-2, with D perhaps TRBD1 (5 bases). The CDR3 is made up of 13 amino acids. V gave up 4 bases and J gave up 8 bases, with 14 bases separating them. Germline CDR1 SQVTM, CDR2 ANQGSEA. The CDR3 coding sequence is TGCAGCGTTGGCAGGGTAGGAAATGGGGAGCTGTTTTTT. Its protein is CSVGRVGNGELFF.

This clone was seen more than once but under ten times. This CDR3 is CASRADTSYEQYF. The DNA for the CDR3 is TGTGCCAGCAGGGCGGACACCTCCTACGAGCAGTACTTC. The rearrangement links TRBV28 to TRBJ2-7; D is perhaps TRBD1 (5 bases). Between the trimmed V and J ends, which lost 6 bases and 0 bases, there was a span of 9 bases. The germline CDR1 and CDR2 sequences are MDHEN and SYDVKM. The CDR3 consists of 13 residues.

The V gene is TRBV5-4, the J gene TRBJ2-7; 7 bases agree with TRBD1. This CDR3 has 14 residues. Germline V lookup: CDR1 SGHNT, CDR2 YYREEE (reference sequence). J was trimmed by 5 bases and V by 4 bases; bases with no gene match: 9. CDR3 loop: CASSPKGAPNEQYF. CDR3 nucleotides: TGTGCCAGCAGCCCCAAGGGGGCCCCGAACGAGCAGTACTTC.

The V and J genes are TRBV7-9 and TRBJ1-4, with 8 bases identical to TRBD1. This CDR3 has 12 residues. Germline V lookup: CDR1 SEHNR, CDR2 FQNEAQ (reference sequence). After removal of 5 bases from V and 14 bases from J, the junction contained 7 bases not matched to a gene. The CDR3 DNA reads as TGTGCCAGCAGCCCTACAGGGGGGATGCTGTTTTTT. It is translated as CASSPTGGMLFF.